This passage covers 5 T cell receptor beta chains from one sample sequenced in a study of OX40 agonist ivuxolimab in advanced cancers. Clones were sequenced by immunoSEQ multiplex PCR, and TCRdb holds only the in-frame ones, with some missing. Altogether fewer than 100,000 clones are present, roughly 93% being singletons, with the ten largest covering roughly 6.5%. The sequenced sample was CD4+ or CD8+ T cells sorted from blood, obtained in a trial of the OX40 agonist ivuxolimab. The receptor set was obtained from an adult with an advanced solid tumor such as melanoma, head and neck, liver or kidney cancer.

In this sample, this clone turned up once. The CDR3 region is CASSLEGFTGGELFTEAFF. The CDR3 nucleotides read TGTGCCAGCAGCTTAGAGGGATTCACAGGGGGCGAATTATTTACTGAAGCTTTCTTT. The rearrangement uses TRBV11-2 and TRBJ1-1; 9 nucleotides agree with TRBD1. This CDR3 has 19 residues. Germline assignment: CDR1 SGHAT and CDR2 FQNNGV. The trim removed 0 bases at V and 5 bases at J, leaving 16 bases unmatched.

The chain recombines TRBV27 with TRBJ1-5; 8 bases are a match to TRBD1. The germline CDR1 and CDR2 sequences are MNHEY and SMNVEV (reference sequence). V was clipped by 8 bases and J by 1 base; unmatched bases: 7. The CDR3 sequence is 15 residues long. The CDR3 spells CASGSRGHSNQPQHF. The CDR3 bases are TGTGCCAGCGGTTCCAGGGGGCACAGCAATCAGCCCCAGCATTTT.

The chain uses TRBV19 and TRBJ2-5; TRBD2 agrees at 7 bases. CDR1 is LNHDA and CDR2 is SQIVND in the germline V gene (reference sequence). The CDR3 has 15 amino acids. With 4 bases clipped from V and 5 bases from J, the junction kept 10 bases outside the gene matches. In DNA, the CDR3 is TGTGCCAGTAGTAACGCGGGAGTGGCAAGGGAGACCCAGTACTTC. Translating gives CASSNAGVARETQYF.

V and J are TRBV29-1 and TRBJ1-4; D gene ambiguous. The V gene's germline CDR1 is SQVTM and CDR2 ANQGSEA. The length of the CDR3 is 14 residues. V was shortened by 7 bases and J by 7 bases, with 19 bases between the two germline ends. CDR3 nucleotide sequence: TGCAGCGGGTTGAAATGGGAGGAGGGTGAAAAACTGTTTTTT. This codes for CSGLKWEEGEKLFF.

The chain uses TRBV6-5 and TRBJ2-1; D might be TRBD1 or TRBD2, each matching 6 bases. This CDR3 is 14 amino acids long. Germline V lookup: CDR1 MNHEY, CDR2 SVGAGI. V was shortened by 3 bases and J by 7 bases, with 13 bases between the two germline ends. The CDR3: CASSYNGGKNEQFF. The CDR3, as DNA: TGTGCCAGCAGTTATAACGGGGGCAAAAATGAGCAGTTCTTC.